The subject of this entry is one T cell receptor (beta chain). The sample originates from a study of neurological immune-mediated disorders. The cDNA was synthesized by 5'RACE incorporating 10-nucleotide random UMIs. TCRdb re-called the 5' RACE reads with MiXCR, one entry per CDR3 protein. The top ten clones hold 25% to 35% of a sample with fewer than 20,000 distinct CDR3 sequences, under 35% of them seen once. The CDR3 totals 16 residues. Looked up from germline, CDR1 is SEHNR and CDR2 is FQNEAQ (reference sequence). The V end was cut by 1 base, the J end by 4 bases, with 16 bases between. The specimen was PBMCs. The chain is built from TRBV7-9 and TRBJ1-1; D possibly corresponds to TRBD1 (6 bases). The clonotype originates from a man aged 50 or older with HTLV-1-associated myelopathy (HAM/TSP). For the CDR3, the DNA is TGTGCCAGCAGCTTAGAAATAGGGGGGATCTCCACTGAAGCTTTCTTT. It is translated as CASSLEIGGISTEAFF.